This entry lists 10 T cell receptor beta chains sequenced from one sample in a study of Graves' ophthalmopathy and Graves' hyperthyroidism. Using RNA transcripts, the TCR beta CDR3 regions were amplified. The first-round RT-PCR employed HTBI primers together with the Qiagen OneStep RT-PCR kit. A multiplex PCR was then performed as the second round. TCRdb re-called the multiplex PCR reads through MiXCR, storing one row per CDR3 protein. The sample contains some 360,000 distinct CDR3 sequences, about a sixth of which appear only once. Sequencing was performed on peripheral blood. These TCRs come from an adult woman with stable Graves' hyperthyroidism.

This clonotype was recorded at least ten times. This chain links TRBV7-9 with TRBJ2-7; D tentatively reads TRBD1 or TRBD2 (5 bases each). Trimming removed 0 bases at V and 2 bases at J, with 8 bases between. The length of the CDR3 is 14 residues. The germline CDR1 and CDR2 sequences are SEHNR and FQNEAQ (reference sequence). The CDR3 sequence is CASSLAWGTYEQYF. CDR3 coding DNA: TGTGCCAGCAGCTTAGCATGGGGGACCTACGAGCAGTACTTC.

This clonotype was seen repeatedly, ten times or more. The CDR3 loop reads CASSEGLADVYEQYF. The CDR3 region has the DNA TGTGCCAGCAGTGAAGGACTAGCGGACGTATACGAGCAGTACTTC. J is TRBJ2-7 and V is TRBV6-1; TRBD2 matches at 9 bases. CDR1 is MNHNS, CDR2 SASEGT, per germline. The CDR3 runs to 15 residues. J lost 4 bases, V lost 1 base, and 5 bases had no gene match.

This clonotype was observed many times. The chain links TRBV10-3 to TRBJ1-3, with 10 bases lining up with TRBD1. Germline assignment: CDR1 ENHRY and CDR2 SYGVKD. Trimming at V came to 0 bases and at J to 0 bases, leaving 5 bases not matched to a gene. The CDR3 contains 18 residues. The CDR3 here is CAISESPGQGGSGNTIYF. CDR3 coding DNA: TGTGCCATCAGTGAGTCTCCAGGACAGGGGGGCTCTGGAAACACCATATATTTT.

The table lists this clonotype with many counts. The chain recombines TRBV2 with TRBJ2-5; the match to TRBD2 covers 7 bases. The CDR3 totals 14 residues. Germline lookup yields CDR1 SNHLY and CDR2 FYNNEI. V gave up 5 bases and J gave up 4 bases; unmatched junction bases: 7. The CDR3 DNA sequence: TGTGCCAGCAGTAATCCTGGGGGGGTAGAGACCCAGTACTTC. Encoded protein: CASSNPGGVETQYF. The variable domain in full, completed from reference TRBV2 and TRBJ2-5, reads EPEVTQTPSHQVTQMGQEVILRCVPISNHLYFYWYRQILGQKVEFLVSFYNNEISEKSEIFDDQFSVERPDGSNFTLKIRSTKLEDSAMYFCASSNPGGVETQYFGPGTRLLVL.

This clonotype was counted many times. The chain recombines TRBV7-8 with TRBJ1-6, with 8 nucleotides matching TRBD1. The V gene end was trimmed by 5 bases and the J gene end by 5 bases; junction bases not matched to a gene: 8. There are 16 residues in the CDR3. Germline CDR1 SGHVS, CDR2 FQNEAQ. The DNA for the CDR3 is TGTGCCAGCAGCACGCCCCTGGACAGGGATAATTCACCCCTCCACTTT. Translation gives CASSTPLDRDNSPLHF.

The rearrangement joins TRBV4-1 to TRBJ2-2; 8 nucleotides agree with TRBD2. Germline V gene data show CDR1 as MGHRA and CDR2 as YSYEKL. With V trimmed by 4 bases and J by 0 bases, 7 bases remained unmatched. CDR3 size: 17 residues. The CDR3 DNA reads as TGCGCCAGCAGCCCCGCCCCTAGCGGGTCGAACACCGGGGAGCTGTTTTTT. This codes for CASSPAPSGSNTGELFF.

The table lists this clonotype with a few counts. The genes are TRBV27 and TRBJ1-4, with 7 bases identical to TRBD1. Germline V gene sequence: CDR1 MNHEY, CDR2 SMNVEV (reference sequence). This CDR3 is 15 amino acids long. Unmatched junction bases numbered 6, after V lost 5 bases and J lost 3 bases. Here the CDR3 reads CASSPWDSANEKLFF. The CDR3 region has the DNA TGTGCCAGCAGTCCGTGGGACAGTGCTAATGAAAAACTGTTTTTT.

At least ten counts were recorded for this clonotype. V gene TRBV28 combines with J gene TRBJ1-1, with unresolved D. Trimming left V 5 bases short and J 3 bases short, with 13 bases between. This CDR3 comprises 14 residues. Germline V lookup: CDR1 MDHEN, CDR2 SYDVKM. Here the CDR3 DNA reads TGTGCCAGCAGTCCTAGCCCAGCGGACACTGAAGCTTTCTTT. Its translation: CASSPSPADTEAFF.

This clonotype showed up many times. CDR3: CASSIGVGETQYF. DNA of the CDR3: TGTGCCAGTAGTATTGGTGTTGGAGAGACCCAGTACTTC. The rearrangement joins TRBV19 to TRBJ2-5; D is uncertain. Deletions cut 3 bases from V and 4 bases from J, with 9 bases between. There are 13 residues in the CDR3. Germline V gene data show CDR1 as LNHDA and CDR2 as SQIVND (reference sequence).

This clonotype was found many times. The rearrangement uses TRBV7-8 and TRBJ2-7; either TRBD1 or TRBD2 may supply D (5 bases each). Germline loops: CDR1 SGHVS, CDR2 FQNEAQ. Trimming pared 5 bases from V and 2 bases from J, leaving 16 bases between. The CDR3 length is 15 residues. The CDR3 bases are TGTGCCAGCAGCCAGACCGGGACCGTTACCTACGAGCAGTACTTC. Its translation is CASSQTGTVTYEQYF.